Listed here are 9 T cell receptor beta chains from one sample, sequenced in a study of shared clonotypes between healthy human individuals. Naive CD8 cells were CD45RO-negative, positively selected for CCR7, excluding terminally differentiated effector memory CD45RA+ cells. TCRdb's table, derived via immunoSEQ multiplex PCR, lists solely in-frame clones and lacks some. The data hold hundreds of thousands of clones, with around 95% observed a single time. Sequenced sample: naive CD8+ T cells sorted from blood. The receptors shown here come from a woman in her twenties or thirties in good health.

The chain joins TRBV11-2 to TRBJ1-1, with a weak D call TRBD1 (5 bases). There are 13 residues in the CDR3. Germline V gives CDR1 SGHAT, CDR2 FQNNGV. Trimming removed 0 bases at V and 8 bases at J, with 10 bases between. CDR3 loop: CASSLDVGTEAFF. CDR3 coding DNA: TGTGCCAGCAGCTTAGATGTCGGGACGGAAGCTTTCTTT. The variable domain in full, completed from reference TRBV11-2 and TRBJ1-1, reads EAGVAQSPRYKIIEKRQSVAFWCNPISGHATLYWYQQILGQGPKLLIQFQNNGVVDDSQLPKDRFSAERLKGVDSTLKIQPAKLEDSAVYLCASSLDVGTEAFFGQGTRLTVV.

The rearrangement uses TRBV13 and TRBJ2-7; 12 bases align to TRBD2. After removal of 5 bases from V and 3 bases from J, the junction contained 8 bases not matched to a gene. The germline V gene has CDR1 PRHDT and CDR2 FYEKMQ (reference sequence). This CDR3 comprises 16 residues. CDR3 amino acids: CASSRQLAGGYYEQYF. DNA for the CDR3: TGTGCCAGCAGCCGACAACTAGCGGGAGGCTACTACGAGCAGTACTTC.

The chain recombines TRBV7-9 with TRBJ2-2; tentative D call: TRBD1 (5 bases). Germline lookup yields CDR1 SEHNR and CDR2 FQNEAQ (reference sequence). The V and J ends lost 5 bases and 0 bases respectively, with 13 bases between them. CDR3 size: 16 residues. CDR3 sequence reads: CASSAPGQANTGELFF. The DNA of the CDR3 is TGTGCCAGCAGCGCTCCCGGACAAGCGAACACCGGGGAGCTGTTTTTT.

A single count supports this clone. This rearrangement joins TRBV19 to TRBJ2-3; D is unclear. V dropped 4 bases and J dropped 1 base, with 6 bases sitting between them. Germline-derived CDR1 and CDR2 are LNHDA and SQIVND (reference sequence). The CDR3 covers 13 residues. The CDR3 loop is CASSSRGTDTQYF. The CDR3 bases are TGTGCCAGTAGTAGCCGGGGCACAGATACGCAGTATTTT. Full variable domain (remainder filled in from reference TRBV19 and TRBJ2-3): DGGITQSPKYLFRKEGQNVTLSCEQNLNHDAMYWYRQDPGQGLRLIYYSQIVNDFQKGDIAEGYSVSREKKESFPLTVTSAQKNPTAFYLCASSSRGTDTQYFGPGTRLTVL.

This chain connects TRBV5-4 to TRBJ2-7; 10 positions match TRBD1. From germline, CDR1 is SGHNT and CDR2 YYREEE (reference sequence). J gave up 0 bases and V 2 bases, and 2 bases lay outside the gene matches. The CDR3 totals 15 residues. CDR3 protein: CASSFDRGPSYEQYF. DNA of the CDR3: TGTGCCAGCAGCTTCGACAGGGGGCCCTCCTACGAGCAGTACTTC.

The chain couples TRBV27 to TRBJ2-1; 11 bases fit TRBD2. V shed 4 bases, J shed 9 bases, and the junction held 8 bases outside the gene matches. Germline CDR1 MNHEY, CDR2 SMNVEV (reference sequence). The CDR3 consists of 15 residues. The DNA for the CDR3 is TGTGCCAGCAGTTCCGGGACTAGCGGATCGGTTGAGCAGTTCTTC. Protein: CASSSGTSGSVEQFF.

This sequence joins TRBV27 and TRBJ2-7, with 13 nucleotides matching TRBD2. CDR1 and CDR2 (germline): MNHEY, SMNVEV (reference sequence). Germline trimming cut 3 bases from V and 6 bases from J; bases unmatched to any gene: 2. CDR3 length: 14 residues. CDR3 DNA: TGTGCCAGCAGTTTCAGACTAGCGGGAGGCGAGCAGTACTTC. Amino acids: CASSFRLAGGEQYF.

The chain combines TRBV6-1 with TRBJ2-3, with a possible D match to TRBD2 (5 bases). Trimming cost V 4 bases and J 1 base, with 18 bases left between them. Per the germline V gene, CDR1 is MNHNS and CDR2 is SASEGT. The CDR3 sequence is 17 residues long. In nucleotides, the CDR3 is TGTGCCAGCAGTGGTCCGGAGGAGAGATTAGGCACAGATACGCAGTATTTT. Translation: CASSGPEERLGTDTQYF.

This chain links TRBV28 with TRBJ2-7; 11 bases map to TRBD1. The ends lost 2 bases at V and 2 bases at J; junction bases unmatched: 5. Per germline, CDR1 MDHEN and CDR2 SYDVKM. There are 16 residues in the CDR3. CDR3 loop: CASSLIGTGGAYEQYF. CDR3 bases: TGTGCCAGCAGTTTAATTGGGACAGGGGGGGCCTACGAGCAGTACTTC.